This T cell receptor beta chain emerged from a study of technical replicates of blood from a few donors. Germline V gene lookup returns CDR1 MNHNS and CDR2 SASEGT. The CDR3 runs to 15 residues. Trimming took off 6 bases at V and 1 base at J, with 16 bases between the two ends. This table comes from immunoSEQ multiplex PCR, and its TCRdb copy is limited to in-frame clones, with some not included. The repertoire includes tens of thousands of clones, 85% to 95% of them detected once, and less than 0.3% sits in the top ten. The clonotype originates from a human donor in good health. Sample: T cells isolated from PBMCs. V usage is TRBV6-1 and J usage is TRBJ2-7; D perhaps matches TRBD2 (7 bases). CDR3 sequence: CASSEGGISSYEQYF. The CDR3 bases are TGTGCCAGCAGCGAGGGGGGGATCTCGTCCTACGAGCAGTACTTC.